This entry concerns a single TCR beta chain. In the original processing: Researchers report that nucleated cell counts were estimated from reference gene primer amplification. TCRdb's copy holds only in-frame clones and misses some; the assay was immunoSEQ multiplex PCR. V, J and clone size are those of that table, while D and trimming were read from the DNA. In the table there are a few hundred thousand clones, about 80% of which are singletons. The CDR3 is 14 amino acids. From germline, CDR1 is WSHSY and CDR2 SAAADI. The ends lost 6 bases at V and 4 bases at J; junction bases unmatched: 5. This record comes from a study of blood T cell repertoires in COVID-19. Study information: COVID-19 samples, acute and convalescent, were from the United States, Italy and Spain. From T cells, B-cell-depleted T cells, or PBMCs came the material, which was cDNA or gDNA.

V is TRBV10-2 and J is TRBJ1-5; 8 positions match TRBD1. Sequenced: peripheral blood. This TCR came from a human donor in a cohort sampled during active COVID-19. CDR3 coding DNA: TGCGCCAGCAGGCTCGGACAGGGAAATCAGCCCCAGCATTTT. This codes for CASRLGQGNQPQHF.